The 25 T cell receptor beta chains below were found in one sample sequenced in a study of blood T cell repertoires in COVID-19. Only in-frame clones appear in the TCRdb table, and some are missing; sequencing was by immunoSEQ multiplex PCR. The sample consists of 200,000 to 250,000 clones, 86% of them appearing once. The specimen was peripheral blood. These receptors all stem from a woman aged 25 to 39 who had recovered from COVID-19.

The rearrangement uses TRBV6-6 and TRBJ2-5; TRBD1 aligns across 9 bases. J was trimmed by 2 bases and V by 5 bases; bases with no gene match: 3. This CDR3 is built from 14 residues. CDR1 MNHNY and CDR2 SVGAGI come from the germline V gene (reference sequence). In DNA, the CDR3 is TGTGCCAGCAGTGCACAGGGGGCGCAAGAGACCCAGTACTTC. Translation: CASSAQGAQETQYF.

This rearrangement joins TRBV5-1 to TRBJ2-7, with 11 bases fitting TRBD1. V was pared by 4 bases and J by 2 bases, with 5 bases of the junction left unmatched. Germline CDR1 reads SGHRS; CDR2 reads YFSETQ. The CDR3 length is 15 residues. This CDR3 is CASSPGQGVTYEQYF. CDR3 nucleotide sequence: TGCGCCAGCAGCCCGGGACAGGGGGTGACCTACGAGCAGTACTTC. Drawing the rest from reference TRBV5-1 and TRBJ2-7, the complete variable domain is KAGVTQTPRYLIKTRGQQVTLSCSPISGHRSVSWYQQTPGQGLQFLFEYFSETQRNKGNFPGRFSGRQFSNSRSEMNVSTLELGDSALYLCASSPGQGVTYEQYFGPGTRLTVT.

CDR3: CASSQGAGAFF. CDR3 sequence (DNA): TGTGCCAGCAGTCAAGGCGCGGGCGCTTTCTTT. This rearrangement joins TRBV6-2 or TRBV6-3 to TRBJ1-1; no clear D gene. V lost 5 bases to trimming and J lost 11 bases, with 12 bases between them. CDR1 is MNHEY and CDR2 is SVGEGT in the germline V gene. The CDR3 loop spans 11 amino acids.

The sample holds one count of this clone. The chain joins TRBV13 to TRBJ1-2; D is ambiguous. In germline, CDR1 is PRHDT, CDR2 FYEKMQ (reference sequence). The CDR3 spans 14 residues. V shed 5 bases and J shed 4 bases, with 14 bases lying between them. CDR3 loop: CASSPAGGSYGYTF. The DNA of the CDR3 is TGTGCCAGCAGCCCCGCGGGAGGGTCCTATGGCTACACCTTC.

The V gene is TRBV5-4, the J gene TRBJ1-5; D gene uncertain. Germline V gene lookup returns CDR1 SGHNT and CDR2 YYREEE (reference sequence). V lost 0 bases, J lost 6 bases, and 7 bases lay in between. The CDR3 consists of 13 residues. CDR3 in amino acids: CASSLGASQPQHF. CDR3 DNA sequence: TGTGCCAGCAGCTTGGGGGCGAGTCAGCCCCAGCATTTT.

The chain uses TRBV2 and TRBJ1-2; 10 bases line up with TRBD1. The CDR3 extends over 13 amino acids. Germline loops: CDR1 SNHLY, CDR2 FYNNEI. The J segment lost 6 bases and the V segment lost 6 bases, leaving 4 bases of the junction unmatched. The CDR3 loop reads CASRGDRGDGYTF. Written as DNA, the CDR3 is TGTGCCAGCAGGGGGGACAGGGGCGATGGCTACACCTTC.

The table lists this clone with a count of one. The V gene is TRBV10-3, the J gene TRBJ2-5; D gene unclear. Germline lookup yields CDR1 ENHRY and CDR2 SYGVKD. V was trimmed by 2 bases and J by 7 bases, leaving 11 bases between them. The CDR3 is 13 amino acids. The DNA for the CDR3 is TGTGCCATCAGTGAGACAGCTCGCCTGACCCAGTACTTC. This translates into CAISETARLTQYF.

V is TRBV5-4 and J is TRBJ2-2; 8 bases line up with TRBD1. J gave up 5 bases and V 0 bases, and 3 bases lay outside the gene matches. Per germline, CDR1 SGHNT and CDR2 YYREEE (reference sequence). The CDR3 runs 15 residues. The CDR3 region is CASSLDRGWTGELFF. CDR3 coding DNA: TGTGCCAGCAGCTTGGACAGGGGGTGGACCGGGGAGCTGTTTTTT. Variable domain in full (rest from reference TRBV5-4 and TRBJ2-2): ETGVTQSPTHLIKTRGQQVTLRCSSQSGHNTVSWYQQALGQGPQFIFQYYREEENGRGNFPPRFSGLQFPNYSSELNVNALELDDSALYLCASSLDRGWTGELFFGEGSRLTVL.

This rearrangement joins TRBV5-4 to TRBJ1-2; TRBD1 is a possible D gene (5 bases). V was shortened by 6 bases and J by 8 bases, with 17 bases between the two germline ends. Germline loops: CDR1 SGHNT, CDR2 YYREEE (reference sequence). The CDR3 runs 13 residues. This chain's CDR3 is CASMGQALQGYTF. The CDR3 coding sequence is TGTGCCAGCATGGGGCAGGCATTACAGGGCTACACCTTC.

V usage is TRBV5-4 and J usage is TRBJ1-6; TRBD1 matches 8 bases. Germline-derived CDR1 and CDR2 are SGHNT and YYREEE (reference sequence). The CDR3 totals 15 residues. The trim removed 4 bases at V and 7 bases at J, leaving 7 bases unmatched. The DNA of the CDR3 is TGTGCCAGCAGCGGAGGACAGGGTAACAATTCACCCCTCCACTTT. Protein: CASSGGQGNNSPLHF.

This clone was recorded a few times. The chain is built from TRBV11-2 and TRBJ1-6; D is possibly TRBD1 (6 bases). V was clipped by 2 bases and J by 10 bases, with 15 bases between them. This CDR3 has 15 residues. Germline values: CDR1 SGHAT, CDR2 FQNNGV. This CDR3 reads CASSLYQGKDSPLHF. The CDR3 DNA sequence: TGTGCCAGCAGCTTATACCAGGGGAAGGACTCACCCCTCCACTTT. Full variable domain (outside the CDR3, taken from reference TRBV11-2 and TRBJ1-6): EAGVAQSPRYKIIEKRQSVAFWCNPISGHATLYWYQQILGQGPKLLIQFQNNGVVDDSQLPKDRFSAERLKGVDSTLKIQPAKLEDSAVYLCASSLYQGKDSPLHFGNGTRLTVT.

The rearrangement joins TRBV5-1 to TRBJ2-1; D remains ambiguous. The germline gives CDR1 SGHRS, CDR2 YFSETQ. This CDR3 spans 14 amino acids. Trimming took off 4 bases at V and 9 bases at J, with 17 bases between the two ends. CDR3 amino acids: CASSDLDATAEQFF. The CDR3 DNA reads TGCGCCAGCAGCGATCTCGATGCTACCGCTGAGCAGTTCTTC.

This sequence joins TRBV6-5 and TRBJ1-5, with TRBD1 as a possible D gene (6 bases). Germline V gives CDR1 MNHEY, CDR2 SVGAGI. Trimming shortened V by 6 bases and J by 0 bases, and 12 bases separated the two germline ends. The CDR3 sequence is 15 residues long. The CDR3 protein is CASRVTGDSNQPQHF. The CDR3 DNA reads TGTGCCAGCAGGGTGACAGGAGATAGCAATCAGCCCCAGCATTTT.

This sequence joins TRBV6-4 and TRBJ2-6, with 7 bases fitting TRBD1. Germline trimming cut 5 bases from V and 4 bases from J; bases unmatched to any gene: 11. This CDR3 has 17 amino acids. The germline CDR1 and CDR2 sequences are MRHNA and SNTAGT. CDR3 in amino acids: CASSRDSESPGANVLTF. CDR3 coding DNA: TGTGCCAGCAGTAGGGACAGTGAGTCACCCGGGGCCAACGTCCTGACTTTC.

V is TRBV3-1 (or the pseudogene TRBV3-2) and J is TRBJ2-5; 7 positions match TRBD2. The germline V gene has CDR1 LGHDT and CDR2 YNNKEL (reference sequence). This CDR3 is 15 amino acids long. Losses at the gene ends were 0 bases for V and 4 bases for J; bases not matched to a gene: 5. The CDR3 nucleotides are TGTGCCAGCAGCCAAGAGGGGAGGGGAGGAGAGACCCAGTACTTC. Protein product: CASSQEGRGGETQYF.

This clone was seen once. The J gene is TRBJ1-1, the V gene TRBV6-4, with a possible D match to TRBD1 (5 bases). There are 16 residues in the CDR3. CDR1 MRHNA and CDR2 SNTAGT come from the germline V gene. V was clipped by 1 base and J by 2 bases, with 14 bases between them. CDR3 sequence: CASSDLDRGLNTEAFF. The CDR3 DNA follows: TGTGCCAGCAGTGACTTAGACAGAGGTTTAAACACTGAAGCTTTCTTT.

The V gene is TRBV7-2, the J gene TRBJ2-3, with D possibly being TRBD2 (6 bases). CDR3 length: 15 residues. Trimming took 10 bases from V and 5 from J, leaving 22 bases between them. CDR1 and CDR2 (germline): SGHTA, FQGNSA. CDR3 protein: CANLRDWAGRDTQYF. The CDR3 DNA is TGTGCCAACCTCCGGGACTGGGCCGGGAGAGATACGCAGTATTTT.

This chain joins TRBV5-1 and TRBJ1-1, with unresolved D. The CDR3 consists of 16 residues. Germline V lookup: CDR1 SGHRS, CDR2 YFSETQ. With 1 base removed from V and 0 bases from J, the gap between germline ends came to 13 bases. The CDR3 loop reads CASSLYTWQMNTEAFF. The DNA for the CDR3 is TGCGCCAGCAGCTTGTATACGTGGCAAATGAACACTGAAGCTTTCTTT. Filled out from reference TRBV5-1 and TRBJ1-1, the complete variable domain reads KAGVTQTPRYLIKTRGQQVTLSCSPISGHRSVSWYQQTPGQGLQFLFEYFSETQRNKGNFPGRFSGRQFSNSRSEMNVSTLELGDSALYLCASSLYTWQMNTEAFFGQGTRLTVV.

V usage is TRBV14 and J usage is TRBJ2-7, with 8 nucleotides matching TRBD2. The CDR3 extends over 18 amino acids. Germline lookup yields CDR1 SGHDN and CDR2 FVKESK. J gave up 3 bases and V 3 bases, and 16 bases lay outside the gene matches. CDR3 nucleotide sequence: TGTGCCAGCAGCCAGAAGACTAGCGAAATTTTAGCGGACTACGAGCAGTACTTC. The encoded protein is CASSQKTSEILADYEQYF.

This clone was picked up one time. The V gene is TRBV19, the J gene TRBJ1-1; D remains ambiguous. The germline V gene encodes CDR1 LNHDA and CDR2 SQIVND (reference sequence). Trimming took 4 bases from V and 4 from J, leaving 19 bases between them. This CDR3 contains 16 residues. The CDR3 coding sequence is TGTGCCAGTAGTACTCCTTTTGGACTGGGAGGCACTGAAGCTTTCTTT. Its protein product is CASSTPFGLGGTEAFF.

The V call is TRBV9, the J call TRBJ2-5; D possibly corresponds to TRBD1 (5 bases). Trimming removed 4 bases at V and 6 bases at J, with 22 bases between. There are 16 residues in the CDR3. Looked up from germline, CDR1 is SGDLS and CDR2 is YYNGEE. Written as DNA, the CDR3 is TGTGCCAGCAGCCCCAGCCCCGCAGGGTTGAAGCAGACCCAGTACTTC. This gives the protein CASSPSPAGLKQTQYF.

This rearrangement joins TRBV5-1 to TRBJ2-2, with TRBD2 identical over 9 bases. The CDR3 consists of 16 residues. Germline-derived CDR1 and CDR2 are SGHRS and YFSETQ. V trimming: 3 bases; J trimming: 5 bases; junction bases outside the gene matches: 8. CDR3 DNA: TGCGCCAGCAGCTGGGGACTAGCAATTCGGACCGGGGAGCTGTTTTTT. It translates to CASSWGLAIRTGELFF.

V and J are TRBV5-6 and TRBJ2-7; D is perhaps TRBD1 (6 bases). This CDR3 is 15 amino acids long. The V end was cut by 0 bases, the J end by 6 bases, with 16 bases between. Germline V gene lookup returns CDR1 SGHDT and CDR2 YYEEEE. CDR3 in DNA: TGTGCCAGCAGCTTGGGGGGGCAGGGAGTCTTCGAGCAGTACTTC. This sequence encodes CASSLGGQGVFEQYF.

The chain carries TRBV5-1 and TRBJ2-7; D possibly corresponds to TRBD1 (6 bases). Germline V lookup: CDR1 SGHRS, CDR2 YFSETQ. The V gene lost 7 bases and the J gene lost 5 bases, with 22 bases spanning the gap. The CDR3 extends over 15 amino acids. CDR3 sequence (DNA): TGCGCCAGCGGAAACCGGATAACAGGGTCAGACGAGCAGTACTTC. Protein sequence: CASGNRITGSDEQYF.

This chain connects TRBV25-1 to TRBJ1-6; 8 bases agree with TRBD1. The length of the CDR3 is 14 residues. From germline, CDR1 is MGHDK and CDR2 SYGVNS. J gave up 8 bases and V 5 bases, and 5 bases lay outside the gene matches. Here the CDR3 DNA reads TGTGCCAGCAGTTCAGGGGGCCAGGATTCACCCCTCCACTTT. This codes for CASSSGGQDSPLHF.